Each of the 14 T cell receptor beta chains below was sequenced from the same sample in a study of blood T cells in healthy people across ages. A second PCR, run for roughly 7 to 11 cycles, used a sample-barcoded 5' primer plus a J-beta primer mix. Via MiXCR, TCRdb re-called the 5' RACE reads, giving one row per CDR3 protein. The table lists 1.5 million to 2 million distinct CDR3 sequences, roughly a third of them singletons. The specimen sequenced was blood. These receptors were taken from a woman aged 25-40 years in good health.

This clonotype was observed many times. The chain combines TRBV28 with TRBJ2-1, with TRBD2 matching over 7 bases. This CDR3 has 17 residues. The J segment lost 0 bases and the V segment lost 7 bases, leaving 12 bases of the junction unmatched. Germline-derived CDR1 and CDR2 are MDHEN and SYDVKM. The CDR3 DNA reads as TGTGCCAGCACCTCAAGCGGGGAGTTAAGCTCCTACAATGAGCAGTTCTTC. Its translation is CASTSSGELSSYNEQFF. The variable domain in full, with the rest retrieved from reference TRBV28 and TRBJ2-1, is DVKVTQSSRYLVKRTGEKVFLECVQDMDHENMFWYRQDPGLGLRLIYFSYDVKMKEKGDIPEGYSVSREKKERFSLILESASTNQTSMYLCASTSSGELSSYNEQFFGPGTRLTVL.

The rearrangement uses TRBV2 and TRBJ1-5, with 9 bases lining up with TRBD1. Germline lookup yields CDR1 SNHLY and CDR2 FYNNEI. The CDR3 has 14 residues. The V and J ends lost 6 bases and 6 bases, in that order; junction bases with no gene match: 6. The DNA for the CDR3 is TGTGCCAGCAGAACCGGGACAGGGAGTCAGCCCCAGCATTTT. Translated: CASRTGTGSQPQHF.

This clonotype was detected once. The chain joins TRBV21-1 to TRBJ2-4. The better agreement between TRBJ2-7 and the DNA end casts doubt on the J call. TRBV21-1 is marked as a pseudogene. The CDR3 length is 12 residues. CDR3 nucleotide sequence: TGTGCCAGCAGCGAAGGGGGAAACGAGCAGTACTTC. It encodes CASSEGGNEQYF.

This clonotype was seen only a few times. The junction shows a germline mismatch at one end, possibly a read error. The chain employs TRBV25-1 and TRBJ1-6, with D possibly being TRBD1 (5 bases). CDR1 and CDR2 from the germline V gene are MGHDK and SYGVNS. The CDR3 covers 15 residues. The DNA of the CDR3 is TGTGCCGGCAGTGAAAGTGCAGGGTACGGTTCACCCCTCCACTTT. Residues: CAGSESAGYGSPLHF. Using reference TRBV25-1 and TRBJ1-6 for the parts outside the CDR3, the full variable domain is EADIYQTPRYLVIGTGKKITLECSQTMGHDKMYWYQQDPGMELHLIHYSYGVNSTEKGDLSSESTVSRIRTEHFPLTLESARPSHTSQYLCAGSESAGYGSPLHFGNGTRLTVT.

The chain carries TRBV19 and TRBJ2-1; D perhaps matches TRBD1 (6 bases). CDR3 length equals 13 residues. V dropped 1 base and J dropped 6 bases, with 7 bases sitting between them. From germline, CDR1 is LNHDA and CDR2 SQIVND (reference sequence). This CDR3 reads CASSIVGANEQFF. The CDR3 DNA sequence: TGTGCCAGTAGTATAGTGGGGGCCAATGAGCAGTTCTTC.

This clonotype was recorded many times. The chain combines TRBV27 with TRBJ2-7; TRBD2 matches at 11 bases. The length of the CDR3 is 14 residues. Per germline, CDR1 MNHEY and CDR2 SMNVEV (reference sequence). V trimming: 4 bases; J trimming: 4 bases; junction bases outside the gene matches: 3. The CDR3 loop is CASSSLAGVYEQYF. The CDR3 DNA follows: TGTGCCAGCAGTTCACTAGCGGGGGTATACGAGCAGTACTTC.

V gene TRBV9 combines with J gene TRBJ2-4, with TRBD2 matching over 7 bases. Matching the DNA end better, TRBJ2-5 makes the J call doubtful. Germline lookup yields CDR1 SGDLS and CDR2 YYNGEE. This CDR3 is built from 15 residues. This CDR3 reads CASSARIDSGQTQYF. The CDR3 bases are TGTGCCAGCAGCGCAAGGATAGATAGCGGGCAGACCCAGTACTTC.

The gene calls are TRBV5-1 and TRBJ1-5; 7 bases fit TRBD1. CDR3 length equals 16 residues. The V gene's germline CDR1 is SGHRS and CDR2 YFSETQ. J gave up 1 base and V 5 bases, and 9 bases lay outside the gene matches. The CDR3 DNA follows: TGCGCCAGCAGTGAGGGGGCGGTGAGCAGCAATCAGCCCCAGCATTTT. Translation gives CASSEGAVSSNQPQHF.

The chain joins TRBV20-1 to TRBJ2-7; D possibly corresponds to TRBD2 (5 bases). This CDR3 region has 13 residues. The germline CDR1 and CDR2 sequences are DFQATT and SNEGSKA (reference sequence). With 5 bases removed from V and 0 bases from J, the gap between germline ends came to 11 bases. In DNA form, the CDR3 reads TGCAGTGCTTACGACTACTACTCCTACGAGCAGTACTTC. Protein: CSAYDYYSYEQYF.

This clonotype was counted only a few times. This chain uses TRBV6-6 with TRBJ2-7, with 9 bases identical to TRBD2. V lost 0 bases to trimming and J lost 7 bases; unmatched junction nucleotides: 10. There are 16 residues in the CDR3. Germline CDR1 reads MNHNY; CDR2 reads SVGAGI (reference sequence). CDR3 in amino acids: CASSYSLVAGDREQYF. The DNA of the CDR3 is TGTGCCAGCAGTTACTCGTTGGTAGCGGGAGATCGTGAGCAGTACTTC.

This clonotype has only a few counts. This sequence joins TRBV29-1 and TRBJ2-5; the match to TRBD1 covers 11 bases. Germline V gene data show CDR1 as SQVTM and CDR2 as ANQGSEA. The ends lost 0 bases at V and 2 bases at J; junction bases unmatched: 8. The CDR3 spans 17 residues. The CDR3, as DNA: TGCAGCGTTGAAGATCAGGGACAGGGGGTCAGTCAAGAGACCCAGTACTTC. It is translated as CSVEDQGQGVSQETQYF.

The rearrangement links TRBV28 to TRBJ2-5, with 7 nucleotides matching TRBD1. The DNA end favors TRBJ2-7, so the J call may be wrong. There are 15 residues in the CDR3. The germline V gene encodes CDR1 MDHEN and CDR2 SYDVKM. CDR3 coding DNA: TGTGCCAGCAATTTGTTCACTACAGGGGTCCGCGAGCAGTACTTC. Encoded protein: CASNLFTTGVREQYF.

With regard to this clonotype: It may be a read error: a sequence one base away is much more abundant. The CDR3 DNA is TGTGCCACCAGTGATGGACTAGCACCCAATGAGCAGTGCTTC. This translates into CATSDGLAPNEQCF. The chain recombines TRBV24-1 with TRBJ2-1, with TRBD2 matching over 8 bases. This CDR3 spans 14 amino acids. CDR1 and CDR2 from the germline V gene are KGHDR and SFDVKD.

In its sample, this clonotype was seen a few times. V is TRBV13 and J is TRBJ2-5; D remains unclear. Trimming stripped 5 bases from V and 3 bases from J, with 16 bases between. Germline loops: CDR1 PRHDT, CDR2 FYEKMQ (reference sequence). The CDR3 length is 15 residues. The CDR3 DNA is TGTGCCAGCAGCCCAGTGGGTGAGGTGGAAGAGACCCAGTACTTC. This encodes CASSPVGEVEETQYF.